This note documents a single T cell receptor (beta chain) sequence. The entry originates in a study of T cell changes during pregnancy in multiple sclerosis. TCRdb's table, derived via immunoSEQ multiplex PCR, lists solely in-frame clones and lacks some. Among roughly 75,000 clones listed, roughly 90% were seen once. Trimming pared 1 base from V and 6 bases from J, leaving 11 bases between. This CDR3 contains 15 residues. Germline CDR1 reads SGHRS; CDR2 reads YFSETQ. This specimen consisted of peripheral blood, obtained before pregnancy. The chain carries TRBV5-1 and TRBJ1-6, with D possibly matching TRBD1 (6 bases). The sequence came from a female donor with multiple sclerosis, enrolled in a pregnancy study. CDR3 DNA: TGCGCCAGCAGCTTGCCCAAGACAGGTAATTCACCCCTCCACTTT. This codes for CASSLPKTGNSPLHF.